This T cell receptor (beta chain) was sequenced during a study of post-analysis software for immune sequencing data. Prepared TCR beta cDNA libraries contained unique molecular identifiers. TCRdb processed the PCR reads anew with MiXCR; each CDR3 protein has one entry. The data show 250,000 to 300,000 distinct CDR3 sequences, with roughly a third seen just once and 4.5% to 5.5% held by the top ten. The study, taken as a whole, reports: Patients used a few TRBV segments, including TRBV5-6, TRBV5-1 and TRBV20-1, more often than controls. Strong co-clustering by F measure was seen for same-batch samples.

With respect to this clonotype: Its antigen is not identified.

The V and J ends lost 6 bases and 3 bases respectively, with 14 bases between them. Germline V gene sequence: CDR1 DFQATT, CDR2 SNEGSKA (reference sequence). There are 13 residues in the CDR3. The sequence was collected from a girl between 10 and 17 years old with multiple sclerosis. The rearrangement uses TRBV20-1 and TRBJ1-2; possibly TRBD1 for D (5 bases). Sample: blood. CDR3 sequence: CSASRGLDYGYTF. The CDR3 bases are TGCAGTGCATCAAGGGGTTTGGACTATGGCTACACCTTC.